The T cell receptor (beta chain) described here comes from a study of T cell responses to AZD1222 COVID-19 vaccine (dated by TCRdb to about 2021). About the study as a whole: Because spike-specific TCR depth and breadth did not differ between the two schedules, AZD1222 recipients who got a second dose at roughly 4 weeks were pooled with those who got a second dose at roughly 12 weeks. TCR sequencing covered 230 to 250 trial participants: 200 to 220 given two doses of AZD1222 and around 25 given two doses of MenACWY control vaccine. Enrollment into the trials was organized by age into subgroups of 18-55, 56-69 and 70-plus years, and those subgroups contained about 150, 27 and 61 TCR-sequenced participants, respectively. Study-wide findings and limitations: Because no samples from the day 14 peak response were available, repertoires could be characterized only after the peak T cell response. CD4 TCRs associated with the vaccine covered the entire spike protein, and the dominant responses were in regions 160-218 and 743-854. Participants were mostly white British and included more females than males, and it was suggested by the authors that clonal diversity may have been underestimated. Reportedly, close to half of the unique spike-specific TCRs recognized epitopes lying outside the regions that are mutated in the B.1.351 and B.1.1.7 variants. The 56-69-year group was small, and its depth increase did not reach significance, likely because of low power. Only five or six AZD1222 recipients were SARS-CoV-2 seropositive at baseline, limiting conclusions about previously exposed vaccinees. After two AZD1222 doses, both the breadth and the depth of spike-specific TCRs were significantly higher than at day 0 and than in MenACWY recipients.

The CDR3 regions of human TCRbeta chains were subjected to immunosequencing. As for how the authors treated the data: TCRs in the repertoires were matched against a reference library of SARS-CoV-2-specific TCRs that had been generated with the MIRA antigen-specificity platform. Breadth was defined as the fraction of unique TCRs that were SARS-CoV-2-associated. Depth was defined as the fraction of total T cells that were SARS-CoV-2-associated. Each spike-specific TCR was assigned to its reactive spike region and to a CD4 or CD8 class using the MIRA data. Log10-transformed breadth and depth values were compared by one-way ANOVA with Sidak's multiple comparisons tests. TCRdb holds this immuneACCESS table with in-frame rearrangements only. Some clones are missing; in checked studies, unresolved V genes explain under half, and the rest has no known cause. The V and J calls and clone size are taken from that table; D and trimming were inferred from the DNA. This sample gives 100,000 to 150,000 clones in total; approximately 85% of them show up just once. The ten biggest clones cover 1.6% of the sample.

With regard to this clone: The clone's antigen remains unknown. No base quality values were provided; no much bigger clone lies one nucleotide off.

The sample's time point label, decoded: baseline before first vaccination. The vaccinee samples were drawn from two UK trials, COV001 and COV002, one of which was a single-blind randomized controlled phase 2/3 trial testing AZD1222 (ChAdOx1 nCoV-19) in healthy adults. For TCRbeta chain sequencing, PBMC samples were collected from trial participants at day 0 and at day 28 after the second dose. The CDR3 runs 15 residues from the cysteine to the phenylalanine. The only DNA kept is the CDR3, 45 bases in frame from the first base. The germline V gene supplies CDR1 SQVTM and CDR2 ANQGSEA. Compared with germline, V lacks 3 bases and J lacks 3 bases; bases without a gene match: 10.

The chain is assembled from TRBV29-1 and TRBJ1-1, and 7 bases in between align with TRBD1. This clonotype was sampled from an adult in good health. Sequencing was performed on peripheral blood, taken on day 0 of AZD1222 vaccination. The bases are TGCAGCGTTGATTGGTCGGGACAGCGGGACACTGAAGCTTTCTTT. It is translated as CSVDWSGQRDTEAFF.